The T cell receptor beta chain under discussion was sequenced for a study of OX40 agonist ivuxolimab in advanced cancers. Study in general: Enrollees could have had prior anti-PD-1, anti-PD-L1 or anti-CTLA-4 therapy, which 30% to 50% had received. Study-level results: CD4+ T cells averaged fewer expanded clones than CD8+ T cells. At 0.1 to 3.0 mg/kg and by week 6, CD4+ and CD8+ T cells in the blood had expanded clonally.

Profiled with immunoSEQ multiplex PCR; TCRdb holds only in-frame clones, not every one. The table records more than 12,000 clones, approximately 87% of them present only once. A remark on this clone: Its antigen is currently unknown. An end of the junction does not agree with germline; a read error may underlie this.

The sample was CD4+ or CD8+ T cells sorted from blood, taken in a trial of the OX40 agonist ivuxolimab. This TCR was sampled from an adult with an advanced solid tumor such as melanoma, head and neck, liver or kidney cancer.

The CDR3 loop reads CASSLGRGNTQYF. CDR3 DNA sequence: TGTGCCAGCAGCCTAGGGAGGGGTAATACGCAGTATTTT. This rearrangement joins TRBV13 to TRBJ2-3, with 7 positions matching TRBD2. Germline V gives CDR1 PRHDT, CDR2 FYEKMQ (reference sequence). CDR3 length: 13 amino acids. Full variable domain (missing parts from reference TRBV13 and TRBJ2-3): AAGVIQSPRHLIKEKRETATLKCYPIPRHDTVYWYQQGPGQDPQFLISFYEKMQSDKGSIPDRFSAQQFSDYHSELNMSSLELGDSALYFCASSLGRGNTQYFGPGTRLTVL.